Below are 8 T cell receptor beta chains sequenced from a single sample in a study of monozygotic twins with inflammatory bowel disease. TCRdb derives one entry per CDR3 protein from the 5' RACE reads, leaving out DNA. This sample's clone table lists about 380,000 distinct CDR3 sequences. Specimen: blood. These TCRs come from a human donor with ulcerative colitis or Crohn's disease, or a healthy co-twin of an affected twin (not recorded which).

The CDR3 spells CASSPSNGANSPLHF. V is TRBV3-1 and J is TRBJ1-6; TCRdb's D call, TRBD1, is unchecked because there is no DNA. Germline CDR1 LGHDT, CDR2 YNNKEL (reference sequence). This CDR3 comprises 15 residues.

V usage is TRBV6-5 and J usage is TRBJ2-7; TCRdb calls TRBD1, which cannot be checked without DNA. Germline assignment: CDR1 MNHEY and CDR2 SVGAGI. This CDR3 has 14 amino acids. This chain's CDR3 is CDSSYGGQGYEQYF.

The chain combines TRBV15 with TRBJ2-7; TCRdb selects TRBD2, and the lack of DNA leaves this call unchecked. Germline V gives CDR1 LNHNV, CDR2 YYDKDF (reference sequence). The CDR3 is 14 amino acids. This chain's CDR3 is CATSREGGPYEQYF. Using reference TRBV15 and TRBJ2-7 for the parts outside the CDR3, the full variable domain is DAMVIQNPRYQVTQFGKPVTLSCSQTLNHNVMYWYQQKSSQAPKLLFHYYDKDFNNEADTPDNFQSRRPNTSFCFLDIRSPGLGDTAMYLCATSREGGPYEQYFGPGTRLTVT.

The V and J genes are TRBV11-2 and TRBJ2-7. Germline V gene lookup returns CDR1 SGHAT and CDR2 FQNNGV. CDR3 size: 12 residues. The CDR3 reads CASSSQPYEQYF.

The chain joins TRBV18 to TRBJ2-5; TCRdb picks TRBD2, but there is no DNA to check that call. CDR1 and CDR2 from the germline V gene are KGHSH and LQKENI. This CDR3 has 17 amino acids. The CDR3 loop is CASSPPGTSGGRKTQYF.

CDR3 region: CASSTPGGSTNTEAFF. This rearrangement joins TRBV21-1 to TRBJ1-1; no DNA is available, so the TRBD1 call from TCRdb remains unchecked. TRBV21-1 is a recognized pseudogene. The CDR3 contains 16 residues.

This chain uses TRBV29-1 with TRBJ2-4. Germline values: CDR1 SQVTM, CDR2 ANQGSEA. This CDR3 has 13 residues. The CDR3 spells CSVAHTDQNIQYF.

The chain carries TRBV7-2 and TRBJ1-4; with no DNA, the TCRdb D assignment of TRBD1 cannot be verified. This CDR3 comprises 15 residues. Germline V lookup: CDR1 SGHTA, CDR2 FQGNSA. CDR3 loop: CASSLRWGAEGKLFF.